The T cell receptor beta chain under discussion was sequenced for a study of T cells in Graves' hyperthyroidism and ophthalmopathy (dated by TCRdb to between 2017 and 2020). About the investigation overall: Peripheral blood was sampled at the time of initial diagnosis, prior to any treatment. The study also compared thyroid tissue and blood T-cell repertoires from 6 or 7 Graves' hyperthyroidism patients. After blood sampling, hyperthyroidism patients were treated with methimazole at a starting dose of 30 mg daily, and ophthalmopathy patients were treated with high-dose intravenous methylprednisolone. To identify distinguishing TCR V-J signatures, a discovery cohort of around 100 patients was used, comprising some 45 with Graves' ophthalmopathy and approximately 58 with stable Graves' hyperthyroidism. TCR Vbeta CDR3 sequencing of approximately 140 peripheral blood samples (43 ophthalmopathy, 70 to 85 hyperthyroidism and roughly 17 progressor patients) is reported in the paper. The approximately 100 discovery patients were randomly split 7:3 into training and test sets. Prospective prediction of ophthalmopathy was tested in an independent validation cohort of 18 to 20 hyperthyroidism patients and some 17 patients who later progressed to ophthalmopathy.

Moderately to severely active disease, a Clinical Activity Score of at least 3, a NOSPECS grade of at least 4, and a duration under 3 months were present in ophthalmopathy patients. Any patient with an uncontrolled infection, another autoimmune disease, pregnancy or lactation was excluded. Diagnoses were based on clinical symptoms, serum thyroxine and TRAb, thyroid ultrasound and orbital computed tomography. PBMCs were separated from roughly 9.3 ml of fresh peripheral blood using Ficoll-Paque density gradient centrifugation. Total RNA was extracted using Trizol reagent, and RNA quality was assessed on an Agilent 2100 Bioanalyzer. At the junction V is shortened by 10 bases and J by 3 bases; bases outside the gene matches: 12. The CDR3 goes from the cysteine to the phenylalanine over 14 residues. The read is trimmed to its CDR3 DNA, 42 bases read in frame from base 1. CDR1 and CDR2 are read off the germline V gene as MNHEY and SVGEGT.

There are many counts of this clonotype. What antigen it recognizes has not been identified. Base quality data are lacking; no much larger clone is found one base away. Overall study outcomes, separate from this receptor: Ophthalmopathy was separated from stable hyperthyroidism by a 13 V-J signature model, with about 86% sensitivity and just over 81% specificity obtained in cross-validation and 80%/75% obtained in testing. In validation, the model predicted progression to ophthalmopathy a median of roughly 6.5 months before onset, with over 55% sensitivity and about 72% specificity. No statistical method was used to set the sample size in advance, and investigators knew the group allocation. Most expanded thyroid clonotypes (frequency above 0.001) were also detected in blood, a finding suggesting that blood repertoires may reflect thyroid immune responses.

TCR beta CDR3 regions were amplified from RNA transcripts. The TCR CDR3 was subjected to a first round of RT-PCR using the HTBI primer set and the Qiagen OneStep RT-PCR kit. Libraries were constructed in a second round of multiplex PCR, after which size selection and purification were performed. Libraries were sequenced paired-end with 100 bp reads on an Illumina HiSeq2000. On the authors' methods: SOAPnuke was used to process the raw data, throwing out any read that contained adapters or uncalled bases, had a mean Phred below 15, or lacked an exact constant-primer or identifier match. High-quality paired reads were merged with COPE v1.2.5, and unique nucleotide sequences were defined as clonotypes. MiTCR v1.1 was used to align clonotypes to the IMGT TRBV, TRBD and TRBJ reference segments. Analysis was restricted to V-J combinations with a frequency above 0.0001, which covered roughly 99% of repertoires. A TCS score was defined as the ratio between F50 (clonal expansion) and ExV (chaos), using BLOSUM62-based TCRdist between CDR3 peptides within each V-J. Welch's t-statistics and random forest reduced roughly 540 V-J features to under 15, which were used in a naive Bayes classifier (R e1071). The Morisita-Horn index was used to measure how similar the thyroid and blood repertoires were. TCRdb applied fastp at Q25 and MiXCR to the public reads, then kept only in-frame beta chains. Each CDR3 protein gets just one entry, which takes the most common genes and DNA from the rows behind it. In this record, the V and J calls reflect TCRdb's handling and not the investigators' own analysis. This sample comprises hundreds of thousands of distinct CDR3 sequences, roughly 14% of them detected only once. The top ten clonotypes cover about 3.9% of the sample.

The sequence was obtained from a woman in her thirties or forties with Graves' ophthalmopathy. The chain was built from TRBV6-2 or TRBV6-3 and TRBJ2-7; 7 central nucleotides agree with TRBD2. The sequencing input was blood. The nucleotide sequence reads TGTGCCATCCGTTTAGCGGGCCAAGTCTACGAGCAGTACTTC. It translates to CAIRLAGQVYEQYF.